Listed below are T cell receptor beta chains from one sample, sequenced in a study of blood T cell repertoires in COVID-19. Sequencing was performed with immunoSEQ multiplex PCR; in TCRdb, only in-frame clones are kept and a portion is missing. The table records about 200,000 clones, 70% to 90% of them present only once. What was sequenced was peripheral blood. The receptors originated from a woman aged 80 or over with acute or convalescent COVID-19. CDR3s include the opening cysteine and the closing phenylalanine or tryptophan. A D gene is named only where the DNA matches it firmly. The listing skips clone size in some rows; elsewhere it reads once, few, many or a size class.

clone_size d_call cdr3_length j_call v_call cdr3_aa cdr3_nt
. . 14 TRBJ2-1 TRBV5-1 CASSYLGGHNEQFF TGCGCCAGCAGCTACCTTGGGGGCCACAATGAGCAGTTCTTC
. TRBD1 15 TRBJ1-4 TRBV7-9 CASSRQGAFWEKLFF TGTGCCAGCAGCCGGCAGGGGGCTTTTTGGGAAAAACTGTTTTTT
. TRBD2 17 TRBJ2-3 TRBV6-1 CASSGRTSGGLTDTQYF TGTGCCAGCAGTGGGAGGACTAGCGGGGGCCTCACAGATACGCAGTATTTT
. TRBD1 14 TRBJ1-5 TRBV28 CASSPGQGDQPQHF TGTGCCAGCAGCCCGGGACAGGGCGATCAGCCCCAGCATTTT
. TRBD1 14 TRBJ1-4 TRBV6-6 CASSSWDSNEKLFF TGTGCCAGCAGTTCCTGGGACAGTAATGAAAAACTGTTTTTT
. TRBD2 16 TRBJ2-1 TRBV7-2 CASSLTGTTPYNEQFF TGTGCCAGCAGCTTGACCGGGACTACCCCCTACAATGAGCAGTTCTTC
. . 11 TRBJ2-3 TRBV5-4 CASTHTDTQYF TGTGCCAGCACCCACACAGATACGCAGTATTTT
few TRBD2 15 TRBJ2-7 TRBV6-1 CASRSPGLAGYEQYF TGTGCCAGCAGAAGTCCTGGGCTAGCGGGCTACGAGCAGTACTTC
. . 17 TRBJ2-7 TRBV7-9 CASSTAWDSRGYYEQYF TGTGCCAGCAGCACCGCCTGGGACTCCCGAGGGTATTACGAGCAGTACTTC
. . 14 TRBJ1-1 TRBV3-1/TRBV3-2 CASSQAPTGREAFF TGTGCCAGCAGCCAAGCCCCCACTGGGAGGGAAGCTTTCTTT
once . 15 TRBJ1-1 TRBV7-9 CASSLVGRVESEAFF TGTGCCAGCAGCTTAGTCGGCAGGGTTGAGTCTGAAGCTTTCTTT
. . 15 TRBJ2-7 TRBV19 CASSAPGSPTYEQYF TGTGCCAGTAGTGCGCCAGGGTCCCCTACCTACGAGCAGTACTTC
. . 17 TRBJ2-6 TRBV5-1 CASSLEVSGSGANVLTF TGCGCCAGCAGCTTGGAGGTATCGGGAAGTGGGGCCAACGTCCTGACTTTC
once TRBD2 15 TRBJ2-1 TRBV6-6 CASSGGTSGRGEQFF TGTGCCAGCAGTGGCGGGACTAGCGGGAGAGGTGAGCAGTTCTTC
. TRBD2 15 TRBJ2-7 TRBV5-4 CASSVRTSGTYEQYF TGTGCCAGCAGCGTCCGGACTAGCGGGACCTACGAGCAGTACTTC
. . 14 TRBJ2-7 TRBV18 CASSPAQGRYEQYF TGTGCCAGCTCACCGGCCCAGGGTAGGTACGAGCAGTACTTC
few . 14 TRBJ1-3 TRBV2 CASSQRAVGNTIYF TGTGCCAGCAGCCAGAGGGCGGTTGGAAACACCATATATTTT
once TRBD1 14 TRBJ1-1 TRBV6-5 CASSRQGWHTEAFF TGTGCCAGCAGTCGACAGGGTTGGCACACTGAAGCTTTCTTT
once TRBD2 17 TRBJ2-3 TRBV11-2 CASAKGASGASTDTQYF TGTGCCAGCGCCAAAGGGGCTAGCGGAGCCAGCACAGATACGCAGTATTTT
. . 15 TRBJ2-3 TRBV6-5 CASSTRLGGTDTQYF TGTGCCAGCAGTACCCGACTAGGCGGGACAGATACGCAGTATTTT
. TRBD1 14 TRBJ2-3 TRBV6-6 CASSVRDSPDTQYF TGTGCCAGCAGCGTACGGGACAGCCCAGATACGCAGTATTTT
. TRBD1 15 TRBJ1-6 TRBV28 CASSSGTGGYSPLHF TGTGCCAGCAGTTCTGGGACAGGGGGTTATTCACCCCTCCACTTT
once . 16 TRBJ2-5 TRBV5-4 CASSLGAGAGQETQYF TGTGCCAGCAGCTTGGGAGCAGGAGCGGGTCAAGAGACCCAGTACTTC
. . 15 TRBJ1-1 TRBV28 CASSFRGGKDTEAFF TGTGCCAGCAGTTTTAGGGGAGGGAAGGACACTGAAGCTTTCTTT
. . 17 TRBJ2-7 TRBV25-1 CASSEWWRPSETYEQYF TGTGCCAGCAGTGAATGGTGGCGGCCCTCTGAAACCTACGAGCAGTACTTC
. TRBD2 15 TRBJ2-7 TRBV10-1 CASSTGTSGSKEQYF TGCGCCAGCAGTACAGGGACTAGCGGGAGCAAAGAGCAGTACTTC
. . 11 TRBJ2-3 TRBV7-2 CASSTRDTQYF TGTGCCAGCAGCACCCGGGATACGCAGTATTTT
. . 14 TRBJ1-1 TRBV11-2 CASSSTGWNTEAFF TGTGCCAGCAGCTCCACAGGGTGGAACACTGAAGCTTTCTTT
. . 14 TRBJ1-1 TRBV7-2 CASSLDRKNTEAFF TGTGCCAGCAGCTTGGACAGAAAGAACACTGAAGCTTTCTTT
. TRBD2 16 TRBJ2-1 TRBV7-3 CASSLMAGDPYNEQFF TGTGCCAGCAGCTTAATGGCGGGAGACCCCTACAATGAGCAGTTCTTC
. . 14 TRBJ1-3 TRBV7-3 CASSRLGAGNTIYF TGTGCCAGCAGCCGGCTTGGAGCTGGAAACACCATATATTTT
. . 11 TRBJ1-2 TRBV5-8 CASSLALGYTF TGTGCCAGCAGCTTGGCCCTTGGCTACACCTTC
. TRBD2 15 TRBJ2-3 TRBV18 CASSPLSGNTDTQYF TGTGCCAGCTCACCACTTAGCGGGAACACAGATACGCAGTATTTT
. . 13 TRBJ2-7 TRBV6-4 CASSASQGAVQYF TGTGCCAGCAGTGCCTCCCAGGGTGCTGTGCAGTACTTC
. TRBD2 15 TRBJ2-1 TRBV24-1 CATSDLTGTSGEQFF TGTGCCACCAGTGACTTGACCGGGACTAGCGGTGAGCAGTTCTTC
once TRBD2 15 TRBJ2-1 TRBV9 CASSVSGLAGSEQFF TGTGCCAGCAGCGTATCAGGACTAGCGGGTTCTGAGCAGTTCTTC
. TRBD1 14 TRBJ1-4 TRBV9 CASSRDSFNEKLFF TGTGCCAGCAGCCGGGACAGTTTTAATGAAAAACTGTTTTTT
. TRBD1 12 TRBJ1-1 TRBV7-8 CASSRDRGEAFF TGTGCCAGCAGCCGTGACAGGGGAGAAGCTTTCTTT
. TRBD2 16 TRBJ2-2 TRBV6-6 CASSRGLGVTTGELFF TGTGCCAGCAGCAGGGGACTAGGGGTGACCACCGGGGAGCTGTTTTTT